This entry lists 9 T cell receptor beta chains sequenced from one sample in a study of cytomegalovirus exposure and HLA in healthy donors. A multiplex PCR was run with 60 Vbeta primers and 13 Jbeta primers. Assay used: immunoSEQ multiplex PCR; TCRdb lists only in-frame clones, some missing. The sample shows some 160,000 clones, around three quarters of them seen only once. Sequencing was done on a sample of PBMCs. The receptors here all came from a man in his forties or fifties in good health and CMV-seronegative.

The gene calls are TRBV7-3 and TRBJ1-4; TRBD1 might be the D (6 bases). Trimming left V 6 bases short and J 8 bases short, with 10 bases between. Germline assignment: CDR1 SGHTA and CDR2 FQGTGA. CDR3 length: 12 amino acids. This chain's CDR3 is CASSSDSEKLFF. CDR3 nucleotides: TGTGCCAGCAGTTCGGACAGCGAAAAACTGTTTTTT.

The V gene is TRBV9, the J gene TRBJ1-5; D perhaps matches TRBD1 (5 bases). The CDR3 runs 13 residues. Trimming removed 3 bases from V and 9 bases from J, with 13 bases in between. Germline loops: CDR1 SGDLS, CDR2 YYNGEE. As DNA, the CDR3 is TGTGCCAGCAGCGCGAAGGGGCAGGGGCCCCAGCATTTT. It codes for CASSAKGQGPQHF.

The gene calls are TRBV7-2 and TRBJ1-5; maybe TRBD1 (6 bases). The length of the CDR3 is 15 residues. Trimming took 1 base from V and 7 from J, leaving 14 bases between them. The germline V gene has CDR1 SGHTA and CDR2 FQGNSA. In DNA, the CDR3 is TGTGCCAGCAGCTTAGACGGCACAGGGAACCAGCCCCAGCATTTT. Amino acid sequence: CASSLDGTGNQPQHF.

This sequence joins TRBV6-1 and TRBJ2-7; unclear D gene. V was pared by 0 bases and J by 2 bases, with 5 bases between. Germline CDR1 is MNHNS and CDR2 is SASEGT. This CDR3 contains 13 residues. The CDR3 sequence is CASSEAPTYEQYF. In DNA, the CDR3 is TGTGCCAGCAGTGAAGCGCCTACCTACGAGCAGTACTTC.

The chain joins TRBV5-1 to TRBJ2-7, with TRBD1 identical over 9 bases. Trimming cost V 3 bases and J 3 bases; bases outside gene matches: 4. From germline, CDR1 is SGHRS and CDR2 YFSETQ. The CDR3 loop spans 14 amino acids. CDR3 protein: CASSSGTGNYEQYF. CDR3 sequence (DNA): TGCGCCAGCAGCTCCGGGACAGGGAACTACGAGCAGTACTTC. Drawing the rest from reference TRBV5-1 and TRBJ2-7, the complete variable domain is KAGVTQTPRYLIKTRGQQVTLSCSPISGHRSVSWYQQTPGQGLQFLFEYFSETQRNKGNFPGRFSGRQFSNSRSEMNVSTLELGDSALYLCASSSGTGNYEQYFGPGTRLTVT.

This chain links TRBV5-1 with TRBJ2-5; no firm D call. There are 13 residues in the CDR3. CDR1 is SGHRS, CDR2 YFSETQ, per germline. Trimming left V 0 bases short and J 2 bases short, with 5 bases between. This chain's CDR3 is CASSLVRQETQYF. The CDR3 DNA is TGCGCCAGCAGCTTGGTCCGGCAAGAGACCCAGTACTTC.

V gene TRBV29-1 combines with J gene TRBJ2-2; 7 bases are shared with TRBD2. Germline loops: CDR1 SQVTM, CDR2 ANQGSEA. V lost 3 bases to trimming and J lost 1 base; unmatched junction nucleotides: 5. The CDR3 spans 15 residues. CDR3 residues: CSVEVLAENTGELFF. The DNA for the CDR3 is TGCAGCGTTGAGGTGCTAGCGGAGAACACCGGGGAGCTGTTTTTT.

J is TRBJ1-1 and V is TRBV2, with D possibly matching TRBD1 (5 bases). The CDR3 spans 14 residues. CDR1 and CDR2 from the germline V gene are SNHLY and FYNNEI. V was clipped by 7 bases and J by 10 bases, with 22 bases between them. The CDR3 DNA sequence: TGTGCCAGCACTCCTCCGGGACTCACGCCGGGAGCTTTCTTT. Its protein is CASTPPGLTPGAFF.

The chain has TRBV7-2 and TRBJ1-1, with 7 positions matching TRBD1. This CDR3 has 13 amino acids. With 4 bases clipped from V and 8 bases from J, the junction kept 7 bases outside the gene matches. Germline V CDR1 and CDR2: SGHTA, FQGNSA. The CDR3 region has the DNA TGTGCCAGCAGCTCGAAAACAGGGGTCGAAGCTTTCTTT. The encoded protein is CASSSKTGVEAFF.